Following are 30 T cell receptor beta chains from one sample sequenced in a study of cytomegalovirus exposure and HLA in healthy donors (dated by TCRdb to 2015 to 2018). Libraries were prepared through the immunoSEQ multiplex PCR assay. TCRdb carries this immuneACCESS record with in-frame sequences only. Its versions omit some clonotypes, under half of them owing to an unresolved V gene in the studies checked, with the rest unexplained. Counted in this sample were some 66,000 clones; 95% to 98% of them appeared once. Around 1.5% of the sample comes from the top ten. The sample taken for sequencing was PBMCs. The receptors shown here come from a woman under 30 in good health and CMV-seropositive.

For the CDR3, the DNA is TGTGCCAGCAGTGAAAGGGTCGGGGGGGGCTATGGCTACACCTTC. Protein sequence: CASSERVGGGYGYTF. This sequence joins TRBV6-1 and TRBJ1-2; tentatively, D is TRBD1 (5 bases). Trimming pared 2 bases from V and 4 bases from J, leaving 14 bases between. The CDR3 is 15 residues long. Germline loops: CDR1 MNHNS, CDR2 SASEGT.

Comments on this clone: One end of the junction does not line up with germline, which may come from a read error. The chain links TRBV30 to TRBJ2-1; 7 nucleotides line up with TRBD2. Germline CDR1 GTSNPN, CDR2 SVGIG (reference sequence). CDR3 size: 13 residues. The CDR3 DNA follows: TGTGCCTGGAGTGTACTAGATAGGACTAGTTCTATCTTC. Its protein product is CAWSVLDRTSSIF.

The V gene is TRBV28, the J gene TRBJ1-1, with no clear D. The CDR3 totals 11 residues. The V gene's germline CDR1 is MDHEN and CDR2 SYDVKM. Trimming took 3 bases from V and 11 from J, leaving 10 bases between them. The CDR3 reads CASSLRREAFF. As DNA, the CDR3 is TGTGCCAGCAGTTTGCGGAGGGAGGCTTTCTTT.

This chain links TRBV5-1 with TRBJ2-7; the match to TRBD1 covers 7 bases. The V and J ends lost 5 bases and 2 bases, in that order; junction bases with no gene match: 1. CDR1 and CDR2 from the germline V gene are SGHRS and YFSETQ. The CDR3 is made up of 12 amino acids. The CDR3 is CASSQGAYEQYF. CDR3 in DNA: TGCGCCAGCAGTCAGGGGGCCTACGAGCAGTACTTC.

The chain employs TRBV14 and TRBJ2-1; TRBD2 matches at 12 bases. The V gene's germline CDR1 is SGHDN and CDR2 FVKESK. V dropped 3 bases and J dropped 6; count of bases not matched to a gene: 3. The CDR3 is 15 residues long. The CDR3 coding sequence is TGTGCCAGCAGCCACTCTAGCGGGAGGGCCAATGAGCAGTTCTTC. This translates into CASSHSSGRANEQFF. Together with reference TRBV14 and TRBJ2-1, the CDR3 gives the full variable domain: EAGVTQFPSHSVIEKGQTVTLRCDPISGHDNLYWYRRVMGKEIKFLLHFVKESKQDESGMPNNRFLAERTGGTYSTLKVQPAELEDSGVYFCASSHSSGRANEQFFGPGTRLTVL.

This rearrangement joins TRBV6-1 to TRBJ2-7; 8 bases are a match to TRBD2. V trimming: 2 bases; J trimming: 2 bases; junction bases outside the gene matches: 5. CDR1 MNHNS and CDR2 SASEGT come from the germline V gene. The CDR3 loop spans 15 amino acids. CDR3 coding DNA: TGTGCCAGCAGTGAACTCAGCGGGAGAACCTACGAGCAGTACTTC. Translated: CASSELSGRTYEQYF.

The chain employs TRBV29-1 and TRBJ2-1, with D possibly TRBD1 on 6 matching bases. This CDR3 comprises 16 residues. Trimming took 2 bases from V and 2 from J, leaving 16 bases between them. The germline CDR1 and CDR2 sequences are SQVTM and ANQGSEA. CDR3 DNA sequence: TGCAGCGTTGAACTGCAGGGGCCTAAACCCTACAATGAGCAGTTCTTC. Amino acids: CSVELQGPKPYNEQFF.

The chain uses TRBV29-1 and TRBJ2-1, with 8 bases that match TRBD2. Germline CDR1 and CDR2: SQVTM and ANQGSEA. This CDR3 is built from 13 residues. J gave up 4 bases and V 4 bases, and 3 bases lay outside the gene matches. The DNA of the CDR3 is TGCAGCGTTGGAACTAGCGGTTACAATGAGCAGTTCTTC. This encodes CSVGTSGYNEQFF.

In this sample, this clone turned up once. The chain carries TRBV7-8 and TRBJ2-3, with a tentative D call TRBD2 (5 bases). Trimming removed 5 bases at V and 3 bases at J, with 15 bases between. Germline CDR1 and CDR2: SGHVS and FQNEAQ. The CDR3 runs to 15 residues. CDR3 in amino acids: CASSLSGMRTDTQYF. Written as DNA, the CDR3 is TGTGCCAGCAGCCTCTCCGGGATGAGAACAGATACGCAGTATTTT. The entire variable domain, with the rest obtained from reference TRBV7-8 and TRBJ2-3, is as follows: GAGVSQSPRYKVAKRGQDVALRCDPISGHVSLFWYQQALGQGPEFLTYFQNEAQLDKSGLPSDRFFAERPEGSVSTLKIQRTQQEDSAVYLCASSLSGMRTDTQYFGPGTRLTVL.

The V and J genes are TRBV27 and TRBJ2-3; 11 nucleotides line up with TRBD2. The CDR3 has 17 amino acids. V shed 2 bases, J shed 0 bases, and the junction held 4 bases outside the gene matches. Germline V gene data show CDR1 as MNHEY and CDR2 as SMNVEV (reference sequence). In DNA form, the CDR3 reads TGTGCCAGCAGTTTAAAGGGACTAGCGGCTAGCACAGATACGCAGTATTTT. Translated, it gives CASSLKGLAASTDTQYF.

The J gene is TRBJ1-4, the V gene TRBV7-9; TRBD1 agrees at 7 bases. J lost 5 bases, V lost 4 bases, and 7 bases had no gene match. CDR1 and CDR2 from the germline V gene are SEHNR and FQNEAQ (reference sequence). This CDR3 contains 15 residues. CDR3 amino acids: CASSSRDSGNEKLFF. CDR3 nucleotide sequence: TGTGCCAGCAGCTCCCGGGACAGCGGGAATGAAAAACTGTTTTTT.

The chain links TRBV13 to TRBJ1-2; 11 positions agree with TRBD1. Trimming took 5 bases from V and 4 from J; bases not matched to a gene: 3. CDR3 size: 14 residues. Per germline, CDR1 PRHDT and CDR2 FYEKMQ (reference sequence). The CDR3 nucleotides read TGTGCCAGCAGCCCCGGGACAGGGGGCTATGGCTACACCTTC. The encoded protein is CASSPGTGGYGYTF.

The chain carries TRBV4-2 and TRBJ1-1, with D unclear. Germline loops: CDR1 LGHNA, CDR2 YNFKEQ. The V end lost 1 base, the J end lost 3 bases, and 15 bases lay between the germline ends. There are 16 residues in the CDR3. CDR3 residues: CASSQGRVVGYTEAFF. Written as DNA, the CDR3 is TGTGCCAGCAGCCAAGGGAGGGTGGTGGGCTACACTGAAGCTTTCTTT.

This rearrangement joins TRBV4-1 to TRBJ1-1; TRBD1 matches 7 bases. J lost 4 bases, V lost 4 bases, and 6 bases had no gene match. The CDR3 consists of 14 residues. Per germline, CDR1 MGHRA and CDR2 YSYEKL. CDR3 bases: TGCGCCAGCAGCCCGAAGAACAGGGGCACTGAAGCTTTCTTT. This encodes CASSPKNRGTEAFF.

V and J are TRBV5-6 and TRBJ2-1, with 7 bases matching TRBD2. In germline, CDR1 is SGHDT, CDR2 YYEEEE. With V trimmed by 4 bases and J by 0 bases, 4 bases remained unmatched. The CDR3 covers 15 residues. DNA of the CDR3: TGTGCCAGCAGCCCGGTAGCGGGCTCCTACAATGAGCAGTTCTTC. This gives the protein CASSPVAGSYNEQFF. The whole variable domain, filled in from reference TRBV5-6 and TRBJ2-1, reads DAGVTQSPTHLIKTRGQQVTLRCSPKSGHDTVSWYQQALGQGPQFIFQYYEEEERQRGNFPDRFSGHQFPNYSSELNVNALLLGDSALYLCASSPVAGSYNEQFFGPGTRLTVL.

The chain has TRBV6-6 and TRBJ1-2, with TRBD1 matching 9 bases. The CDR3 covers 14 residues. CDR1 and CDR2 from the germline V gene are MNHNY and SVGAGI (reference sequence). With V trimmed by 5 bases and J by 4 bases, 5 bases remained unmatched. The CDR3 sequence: CASSVDRGSYGYTF. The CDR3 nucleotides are TGTGCCAGCAGTGTGGACAGGGGATCCTATGGCTACACCTTC.

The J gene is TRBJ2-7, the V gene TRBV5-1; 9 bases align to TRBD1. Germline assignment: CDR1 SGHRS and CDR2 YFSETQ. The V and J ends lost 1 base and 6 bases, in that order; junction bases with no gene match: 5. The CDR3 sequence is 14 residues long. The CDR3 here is CASSLSGTGSEQYF. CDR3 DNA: TGCGCCAGCAGCTTGTCTGGGACAGGGAGCGAGCAGTACTTC.

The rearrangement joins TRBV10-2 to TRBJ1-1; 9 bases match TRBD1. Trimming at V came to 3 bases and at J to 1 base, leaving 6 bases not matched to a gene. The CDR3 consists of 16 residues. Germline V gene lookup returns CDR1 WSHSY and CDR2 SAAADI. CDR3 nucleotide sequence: TGCGCCAGCAGTGATACAGGGGGCATAGGGAACACTGAAGCTTTCTTT. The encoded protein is CASSDTGGIGNTEAFF.

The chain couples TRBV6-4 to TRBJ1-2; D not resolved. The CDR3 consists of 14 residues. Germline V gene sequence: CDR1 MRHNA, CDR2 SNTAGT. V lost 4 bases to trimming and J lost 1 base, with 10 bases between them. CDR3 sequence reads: CASSVREGNYGYTF. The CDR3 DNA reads TGTGCCAGCAGTGTAAGAGAGGGTAACTATGGCTACACCTTC.

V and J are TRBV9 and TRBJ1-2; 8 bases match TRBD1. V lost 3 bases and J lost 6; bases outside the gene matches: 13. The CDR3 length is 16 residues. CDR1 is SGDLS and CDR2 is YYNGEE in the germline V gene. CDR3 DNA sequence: TGTGCCAGCAGCGAAAAAACCGGGACAGGAGGAAATGGCTACACCTTC. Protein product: CASSEKTGTGGNGYTF.

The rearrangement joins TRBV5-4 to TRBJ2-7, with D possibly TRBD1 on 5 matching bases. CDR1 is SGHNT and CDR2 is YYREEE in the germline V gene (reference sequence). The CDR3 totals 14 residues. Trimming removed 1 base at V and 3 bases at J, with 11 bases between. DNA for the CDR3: TGTGCCAGCAGCTTGTGGGGCAGCCGCTACGAGCAGTACTTC. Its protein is CASSLWGSRYEQYF. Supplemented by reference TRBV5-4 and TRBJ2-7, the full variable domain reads ETGVTQSPTHLIKTRGQQVTLRCSSQSGHNTVSWYQQALGQGPQFIFQYYREEENGRGNFPPRFSGLQFPNYSSELNVNALELDDSALYLCASSLWGSRYEQYFGPGTRLTVT.

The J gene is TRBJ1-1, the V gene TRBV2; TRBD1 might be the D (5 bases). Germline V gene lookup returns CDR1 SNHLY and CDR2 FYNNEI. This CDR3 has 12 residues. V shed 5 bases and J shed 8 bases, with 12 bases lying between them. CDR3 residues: CASSRGRGEAFF. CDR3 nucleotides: TGTGCCAGCAGTAGAGGAAGGGGCGAAGCTTTCTTT.

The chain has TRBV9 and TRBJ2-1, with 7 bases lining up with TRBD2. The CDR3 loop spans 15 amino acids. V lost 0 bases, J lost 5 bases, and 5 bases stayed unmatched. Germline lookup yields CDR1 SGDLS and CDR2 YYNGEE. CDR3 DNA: TGTGCCAGCAGCGTAGCTCTAGCGGAAAACAATGAGCAGTTCTTC. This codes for CASSVALAENNEQFF.

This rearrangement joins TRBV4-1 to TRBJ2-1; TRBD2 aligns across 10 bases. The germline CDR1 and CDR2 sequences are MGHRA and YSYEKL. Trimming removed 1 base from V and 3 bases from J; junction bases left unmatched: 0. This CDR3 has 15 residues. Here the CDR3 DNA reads TGCGCCAGCAGCCAAGGGACTAGCGGCTACAATGAGCAGTTCTTC. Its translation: CASSQGTSGYNEQFF.

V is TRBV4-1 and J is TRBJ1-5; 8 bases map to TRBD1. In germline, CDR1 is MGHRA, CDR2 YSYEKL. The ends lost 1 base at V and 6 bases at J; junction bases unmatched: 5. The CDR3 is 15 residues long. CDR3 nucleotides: TGCGCCAGCAGCCAAGCCGGGACAGGAGTTCAGCCCCAGCATTTT. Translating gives CASSQAGTGVQPQHF.

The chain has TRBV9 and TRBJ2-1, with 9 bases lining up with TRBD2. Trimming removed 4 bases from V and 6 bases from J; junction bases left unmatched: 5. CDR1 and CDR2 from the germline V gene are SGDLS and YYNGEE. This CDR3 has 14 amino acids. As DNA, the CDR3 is TGTGCCAGCAGCCCCAGCGGGAGGACCAATGAGCAGTTCTTC. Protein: CASSPSGRTNEQFF.

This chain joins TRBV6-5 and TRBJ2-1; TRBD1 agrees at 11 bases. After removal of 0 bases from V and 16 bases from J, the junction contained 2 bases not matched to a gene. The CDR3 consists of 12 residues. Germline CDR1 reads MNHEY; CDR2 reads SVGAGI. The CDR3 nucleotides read TGTGCCAGCAGTTACTCGGACAGGGGGCTTTTCTTC. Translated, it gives CASSYSDRGLFF.

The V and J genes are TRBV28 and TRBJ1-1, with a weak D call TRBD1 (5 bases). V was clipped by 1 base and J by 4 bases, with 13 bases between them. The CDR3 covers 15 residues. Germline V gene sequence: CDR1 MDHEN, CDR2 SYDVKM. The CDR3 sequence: CASSLSQDAVTEAFF. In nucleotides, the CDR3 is TGTGCCAGCAGTTTATCACAGGATGCTGTCACTGAAGCTTTCTTT.

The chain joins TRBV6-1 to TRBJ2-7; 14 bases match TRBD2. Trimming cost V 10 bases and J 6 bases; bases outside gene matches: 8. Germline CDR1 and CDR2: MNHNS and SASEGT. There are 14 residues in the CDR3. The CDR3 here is CAITEGLAGVEQYF. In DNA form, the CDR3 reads TGTGCCATCACGGAGGGACTAGCGGGAGTCGAGCAGTACTTC.

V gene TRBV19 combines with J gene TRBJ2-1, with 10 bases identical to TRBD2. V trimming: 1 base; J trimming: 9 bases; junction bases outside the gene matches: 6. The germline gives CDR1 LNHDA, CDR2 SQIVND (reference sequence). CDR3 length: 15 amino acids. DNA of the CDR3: TGTGCCAGTAGTATAGGGTCAGCGGGAGGGGGTGAGCAGTTCTTC. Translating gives CASSIGSAGGGEQFF. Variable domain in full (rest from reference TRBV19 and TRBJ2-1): DGGITQSPKYLFRKEGQNVTLSCEQNLNHDAMYWYRQDPGQGLRLIYYSQIVNDFQKGDIAEGYSVSREKKESFPLTVTSAQKNPTAFYLCASSIGSAGGGEQFFGPGTRLTVL.